These 21 T cell receptor beta chains came from one sample sequenced in a study of shared clonotypes between healthy human individuals. The protocol was immunoSEQ multiplex PCR, while the TCRdb copy is restricted to in-frame clones and leaves out a portion. This table has some 2.4 million clones, approximately 93% appearing once. What was sequenced was naive CD4+ T cells from PBMCs. Subset described: CD45RA+ positively selected. The receptors here all came from a man aged 18 to 29 in good health. Some clones in this sample may be carry-over from other donors' samples.

This chain links TRBV30 with TRBJ2-6, with 7 bases identical to TRBD1. Germline V gives CDR1 GTSNPN, CDR2 SVGIG (reference sequence). J was trimmed by 0 bases and V by 7 bases; bases with no gene match: 3. The CDR3 is made up of 14 amino acids. The CDR3: CASQGFSGANVLTF. The CDR3 region has the DNA TGTGCCTCACAGGGGTTCTCTGGGGCCAACGTCCTGACTTTC.

This clone appeared a single time. This chain links TRBV11-2 with TRBJ1-5; 8 bases are shared with TRBD1. The CDR3 has 15 residues. J lost 3 bases, V lost 5 bases, and 6 bases had no gene match. In germline, CDR1 is SGHAT, CDR2 FQNNGV. The CDR3 loop reads CASSPDRGFNQPQHF. CDR3 bases: TGTGCCAGCAGCCCCGACAGGGGTTTCAATCAGCCCCAGCATTTT.

Remarks on this clone: In the same sample, other DNA sequences code for this CDR3. The chain is built from TRBV6-5 and TRBJ2-5; 8 bases align to TRBD1. Looked up from germline, CDR1 is MNHEY and CDR2 is SVGAGI. This CDR3 spans 13 amino acids. J gave up 4 bases and V 6 bases, and 4 bases lay outside the gene matches. The CDR3 loop is CASSRDRGETQYF. The CDR3 coding sequence is TGTGCCAGCAGCCGTGACAGGGGAGAGACCCAGTACTTC.

V gene TRBV29-1 combines with J gene TRBJ1-2, with unresolved D. The CDR3 extends over 13 amino acids. V was trimmed by 3 bases and J by 5 bases, leaving 13 bases between them. From germline, CDR1 is SQVTM and CDR2 ANQGSEA. For the CDR3, the DNA is TGCAGCGTTGAGGGAGGTGGACGTTATGGCTACACCTTC. It codes for CSVEGGGRYGYTF.

In the case of this clone: This sample includes further DNA sequences coding for the same CDR3. The chain links TRBV11-2 to TRBJ1-1; D not resolved. Trimming removed 1 base at V and 8 bases at J, with 8 bases between. CDR1 and CDR2 from the germline V gene are SGHAT and FQNNGV. This CDR3 contains 12 residues. CDR3: CASSLGRTEAFF. In DNA form, the CDR3 reads TGTGCCAGCAGCTTAGGACGGACGGAAGCTTTCTTT.

V is TRBV5-5 and J is TRBJ2-1; D is possibly TRBD1 (6 bases). The CDR3 runs to 12 residues. CDR1 is SGHKS and CDR2 is YYEKEE in the germline V gene (reference sequence). Between the trimmed V and J ends, which lost 0 bases and 15 bases, there was a span of 13 bases. The CDR3 sequence is CASSLAIRGWFF. DNA for the CDR3: TGTGCCAGCAGCTTGGCCATTAGGGGGTGGTTCTTC. The variable domain in full, completed from reference TRBV5-5 and TRBJ2-1, reads DAGVTQSPTHLIKTRGQQVTLRCSPISGHKSVSWYQQVLGQGPQFIFQYYEKEERGRGNFPDRFSARQFPNYSSELNVNALLLGDSALYLCASSLAIRGWFFGPGTRLTVL.

The chain uses TRBV28 and TRBJ2-3; D remains ambiguous. The length of the CDR3 is 14 residues. The V end lost 3 bases, the J end lost 0 bases, and 7 bases lay between the germline ends. Germline V lookup: CDR1 MDHEN, CDR2 SYDVKM. CDR3 sequence reads: CASSFNGSTDTQYF. In DNA form, the CDR3 reads TGTGCCAGCAGTTTCAACGGGAGCACAGATACGCAGTATTTT.

The chain uses TRBV29-1 and TRBJ1-2; TRBD1 is a possible D gene (5 bases). Looked up from germline, CDR1 is SQVTM and CDR2 is ANQGSEA. CDR3 length equals 17 residues. The ends were cut back, 1 base at V and 4 bases at J, with 22 bases in the middle. Written as DNA, the CDR3 is TGCAGCGTTGAAGGAGGAGAGGGCCCCCAGAGGGGCTATGGCTACACCTTC. Its protein product is CSVEGGEGPQRGYGYTF.

V and J are TRBV6-5 and TRBJ2-5, with 11 bases aligning to TRBD2. Matching the DNA end better, TRBJ2-7 makes the J call doubtful. The CDR3 is made up of 14 amino acids. The germline V gene has CDR1 MNHEY and CDR2 SVGAGI. The CDR3: CASSPTSGTYEQYF. The CDR3 nucleotides are TGTGCCAGCAGCCCGACTAGCGGGACCTACGAGCAGTACTTC.

This chain connects TRBV15 to TRBJ2-1; D call uncertain. V dropped 2 bases and J dropped 4 bases, with 9 bases sitting between them. CDR1 and CDR2 (germline): LNHNV, YYDKDF (reference sequence). This CDR3 spans 14 amino acids. The CDR3 here is CATSRRRRYNEQFF. The CDR3 nucleotides read TGTGCCACCAGCAGACGCCGCCGTTACAATGAGCAGTTCTTC.

The genes are TRBV5-4 and TRBJ2-1, with D tentatively TRBD2 (6 bases). From germline, CDR1 is SGHNT and CDR2 YYREEE (reference sequence). This CDR3 is 17 amino acids long. The V gene lost 0 bases and the J gene lost 0 bases, with 13 bases spanning the gap. The CDR3: CASSLGGGTSSYNEQFF. CDR3 nucleotide sequence: TGTGCCAGCAGCTTGGGGGGCGGGACGAGCTCCTACAATGAGCAGTTCTTC. Full variable domain (missing parts from reference TRBV5-4 and TRBJ2-1): ETGVTQSPTHLIKTRGQQVTLRCSSQSGHNTVSWYQQALGQGPQFIFQYYREEENGRGNFPPRFSGLQFPNYSSELNVNALELDDSALYLCASSLGGGTSSYNEQFFGPGTRLTVL.

For this clone: This specimen includes other DNA sequences encoding the same CDR3. The chain has TRBV5-4 and TRBJ1-3; the D gene is possibly TRBD1 (5 bases). The V gene lost 4 bases and the J gene lost 2 bases, with 10 bases spanning the gap. The length of the CDR3 is 14 residues. The germline CDR1 and CDR2 sequences are SGHNT and YYREEE (reference sequence). CDR3 sequence (DNA): TGTGCCAGCAGCATAGGGACTGCTGGAAACACCATATATTTT. As protein: CASSIGTAGNTIYF. Supplemented by reference TRBV5-4 and TRBJ1-3, the full variable domain reads ETGVTQSPTHLIKTRGQQVTLRCSSQSGHNTVSWYQQALGQGPQFIFQYYREEENGRGNFPPRFSGLQFPNYSSELNVNALELDDSALYLCASSIGTAGNTIYFGEGSWLTVV.

This chain links TRBV12-5 with TRBJ2-2; tentatively, D is TRBD1 (5 bases). The V gene's germline CDR1 is LGHNT and CDR2 FRNRAP. V lost 7 bases to trimming and J lost 5 bases, with 14 bases between them. The CDR3 runs 14 residues. The CDR3 sequence is CASAQGLGTGELFF. CDR3 bases: TGTGCTAGTGCTCAGGGCCTGGGGACCGGGGAGCTGTTTTTT. The variable domain in full, with the rest retrieved from reference TRBV12-5 and TRBJ2-2, is DARVTQTPRHKVTEMGQEVTMRCQPILGHNTVFWYRQTMMQGLELLAYFRNRAPLDDSGMPKDRFSAEMPDATLATLKIQPSEPRDSAVYFCASAQGLGTGELFFGEGSRLTVL.

This chain links TRBV5-4 with TRBJ2-6; D ambiguous. This CDR3 is 15 amino acids long. Trimming stripped 4 bases from V and 1 base from J, with 9 bases between. Germline lookup yields CDR1 SGHNT and CDR2 YYREEE (reference sequence). The CDR3 loop is CASSGLFSGANVLTF. DNA for the CDR3: TGTGCCAGCAGCGGTCTTTTTTCTGGGGCCAACGTCCTGACTTTC.

The V and J genes are TRBV5-1 and TRBJ2-7; a weak D match, TRBD2 (6 bases). V lost 1 base, J lost 6 bases, and 14 bases lay in between. The CDR3 totals 14 residues. CDR1 is SGHRS and CDR2 is YFSETQ in the germline V gene. Here the CDR3 DNA reads TGCGCCAGCAGCTTGACCCCTCTAGCGACCGAGCAGTACTTC. It translates to CASSLTPLATEQYF.

For this clone: Other DNA sequences in this specimen translate into the identical CDR3. The chain recombines TRBV20-1 with TRBJ2-1; D gene unclear. V dropped 6 bases and J dropped 4 bases, with 4 bases sitting between them. The CDR3 covers 10 residues. From germline, CDR1 is DFQATT and CDR2 SNEGSKA (reference sequence). The CDR3 DNA is TGCAGTGCAAATTACAATGAGCAGTTCTTC. Its translation: CSANYNEQFF.

V is TRBV6-5 and J is TRBJ2-5, with unresolved D. The J call is doubtful: the DNA matches TRBJ2-7 better. CDR3 length: 13 amino acids. CDR1 and CDR2 from the germline V gene are MNHEY and SVGAGI. CDR3 bases: TGTGCCAGCAGTCGCCTTACCCGGGCCGAGCAGTACTTC. Residues: CASSRLTRAEQYF.

V usage is TRBV27 and J usage is TRBJ2-4; D gene ambiguous. The CDR3 runs to 14 residues. Trimming removed 2 bases at V and 1 base at J, with 6 bases between. Germline lookup yields CDR1 MNHEY and CDR2 SMNVEV (reference sequence). CDR3 region: CASSLASAKNIQYF. In DNA form, the CDR3 reads TGTGCCAGCAGTTTAGCAAGCGCCAAAAACATTCAGTACTTC.

The chain recombines TRBV4-1 with TRBJ2-1; 8 positions agree with TRBD2. After removal of 3 bases from V and 7 bases from J, the junction contained 11 bases not matched to a gene. Germline CDR1 MGHRA, CDR2 YSYEKL. This CDR3 is 16 amino acids long. CDR3 nucleotide sequence: TGCGCCAGCAGCCAGGCCCCCGGGACTAGAAGGAATGAGCAGTTCTTC. Translation: CASSQAPGTRRNEQFF.

Worth noting for this clone: At the DNA level, this CDR3 is encoded by other sequences in the same sample as well. The gene calls are TRBV9 and TRBJ2-7; 12 positions agree with TRBD2. The junction had 2 bases not matched to a gene; V was cut back by 3 bases and J by 4 bases. Looked up from germline, CDR1 is SGDLS and CDR2 is YYNGEE. This CDR3 spans 14 amino acids. CDR3 region: CASSASGRGYEQYF. The CDR3, as DNA: TGTGCCAGCAGCGCTAGCGGGAGGGGGTACGAGCAGTACTTC.

This clone was observed a handful of times. This chain uses TRBV9 with TRBJ1-1; D unresolved. Per the germline V gene, CDR1 is SGDLS and CDR2 is YYNGEE. Trimming pared 4 bases from V and 1 base from J, leaving 11 bases between. The CDR3 consists of 14 residues. CDR3 region: CASSPWNENTEAFF. The CDR3 DNA reads TGTGCCAGCAGCCCCTGGAACGAGAACACTGAAGCTTTCTTT.